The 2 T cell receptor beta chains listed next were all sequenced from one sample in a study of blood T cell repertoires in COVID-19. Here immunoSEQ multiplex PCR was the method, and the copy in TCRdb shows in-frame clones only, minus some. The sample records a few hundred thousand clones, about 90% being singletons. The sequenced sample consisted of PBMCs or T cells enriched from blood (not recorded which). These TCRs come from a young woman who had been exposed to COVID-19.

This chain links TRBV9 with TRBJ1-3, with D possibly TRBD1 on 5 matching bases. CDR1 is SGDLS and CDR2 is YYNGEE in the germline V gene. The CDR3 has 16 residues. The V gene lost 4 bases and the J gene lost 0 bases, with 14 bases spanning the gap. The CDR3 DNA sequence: TGTGCCAGCAGCCCCCTGGGGGGAATCTCTGGAAACACCATATATTTT. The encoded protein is CASSPLGGISGNTIYF.

CDR3 protein: CAISAQGGNQPQHF. The CDR3 DNA reads TGTGCCATCAGTGCCCAGGGTGGCAATCAGCCCCAGCATTTT. The V and J genes are TRBV10-3 and TRBJ1-5; TRBD1 might be the D (5 bases). The CDR3 runs 14 residues. Trimming pared 4 bases from V and 2 bases from J, leaving 9 bases between. CDR1 is ENHRY, CDR2 SYGVKD, per germline.